A selection of T cell receptor beta chains follows, all from one sample in a study of PD-L1 blockade in urothelial cancer. Measured with immunoSEQ multiplex PCR; TCRdb has only the in-frame clones, and not every one. The profile shows some 71,000 clones, more than 75% of them singletons. This specimen consisted of PBMCs, obtained around atezolizumab (anti-PD-L1) treatment. The source of these receptors is a man in his fifties or sixties with urothelial cancer. Each CDR3 is given with its conserved first and last residue. Fields, in order: V gene, J gene, clone size, D gene, CDR3 DNA, CDR3 protein. The D gene is left open where the match is weak. The size of a clone is reported for some rows only, either as once, few or many, or as a class for expanded clones.

TRBV25-1	TRBJ1-1	.	.	TGTGCCAGCAGTGACCCGAGGGAAGCTTTCTTT	CASSDPREAFF
TRBV9	TRBJ1-6	.	TRBD1	TGTGCCAGCAGCGGACAGGGGGCACCCCTCCACTTT	CASSGQGAPLHF
TRBV7-9	TRBJ1-2	.	.	TGTGCCAGCAGCTTAGGGGGCACTATCTATGGCTACACCTTC	CASSLGGTIYGYTF
TRBV6-6	TRBJ1-6	.	.	TGTGCCAGCAGTAACGCCCCCACATTCCTTAATTCACCCCTCCACTTT	CASSNAPTFLNSPLHF
TRBV10-3	TRBJ2-2	.	TRBD1	TGTGCCATCGGGGGACAGACAACGAACACCGGGGAGCTGTTTTTT	CAIGGQTTNTGELFF
TRBV5-5	TRBJ2-1	many	TRBD2	TGTGCCAGCAGCCCCCCTAGCGGGGGCCTCTACAATGAGCAGTTCTTC	CASSPPSGGLYNEQFF
TRBV14	TRBJ2-1	.	TRBD2	TGTGCCAGCAGCCCTGACCAGCGGGGGGCCATCAATGAGCAGTTCTTC	CASSPDQRGAINEQFF
TRBV4-3	TRBJ1-5	once	.	TGCGCCAGCAGCCAAGATTGGGGGGGAGGTCAGCCCCAGCATTTT	CASSQDWGGGQPQHF
TRBV4-1	TRBJ1-1	.	.	TGCGCCAGCAGCCCACAGGGAAGAAGCACTGAAGCTTTCTTT	CASSPQGRSTEAFF
TRBV6-5	TRBJ1-3	.	.	TGTGCCAGCAGACCGACAGGATCTGGAAACACCATATATTTT	CASRPTGSGNTIYF
TRBV19	TRBJ2-1	.	.	TGTGCCAGCCGACTGACAGTCTACAATGAGCAGTTCTTC	CASRLTVYNEQFF
TRBV9	TRBJ2-7	.	TRBD2	TGTGCCAGCAGCGGACCGGGGAGCGGGGCTCGAGAGCAGTACTTC	CASSGPGSGAREQYF
TRBV28	TRBJ1-3	.	.	TGTGCCAGCAGCCTCCATGAGGATCGCTCTGGAAACACCATATATTTT	CASSLHEDRSGNTIYF
TRBV28	TRBJ1-5	.	.	TGTGCCAGCAGCGGGGGACTTAAGCCCCAGCATTTT	CASSGGLKPQHF
TRBV7-9	TRBJ1-4	.	TRBD1	TGTGCCAGCAGCGTCGGGACAGGGCCAACTAATGAAAAACTGTTTTTT	CASSVGTGPTNEKLFF
TRBV5-4	TRBJ1-5	few	.	TGTGCCAGCAGCTTGGCCGGGGTGGATCAGCCCCAGCATTTT	CASSLAGVDQPQHF
TRBV9	TRBJ2-7	.	.	TGTGCCAGCAGCGTAGAGGCTAGTAGTACCTACGAGCAGTACTTC	CASSVEASSTYEQYF
TRBV21-1	TRBJ2-1	few	.	TGTGCCAGCAGCAAAGCGTACAGGGATTCCAATGATGAGCAGTTCTTC	CASSKAYRDSNDEQFF
TRBV28	TRBJ1-1	once	TRBD1	TGTGCCAGCAGTTTACAGGGGGAAACTGAAGCTTTCTTT	CASSLQGETEAFF
TRBV5-8	TRBJ1-5	few	.	TGTGCCAGCAGCCAAGAGGTTAGCAATCAGCCCCAGCATTTT	CASSQEVSNQPQHF
TRBV19	TRBJ1-1	.	TRBD1	TGTGCCAGTAGTATAAACAGGGGGCTTGGGAACACTGAAGCTTTCTTT	CASSINRGLGNTEAFF
TRBV7-6	TRBJ1-1	.	.	TGTGCCAGCAGCTTAGACGGAGGTGGGAACACTGAAGCTTTCTTT	CASSLDGGGNTEAFF
TRBV30	TRBJ2-1	once	TRBD2	TGTGCCTGGAGCGCGGGCCACTCCGCGGGGGGCCATGAGCAGTTCTTC	CAWSAGHSAGGHEQFF
TRBV5-6	TRBJ1-1	.	TRBD1	TGTGCCAGCAGCACCCGACAGGGGTATTACACTGAAGCTTTCTTT	CASSTRQGYYTEAFF
TRBV9	TRBJ2-1	.	.	TGTGCCAGCAGCGTAGGCGGGGAGAACTACAATGAGCAGTTCTTC	CASSVGGENYNEQFF
TRBV6-5	TRBJ2-7	.	TRBD2	TGTGCCAGCAGTCCGGGGGGAGGAAACGAGCAGTACTTC	CASSPGGGNEQYF
TRBV18	TRBJ1-1	.	.	TGTGCCAGCTCACTATCGGACTACCCGAACACTGAAGCTTTCTTT	CASSLSDYPNTEAFF
TRBV5-6	TRBJ1-5	.	.	TGTGCCAGCAGCCAGGGTCAGGGAGGTCAGCCCCAGCATTTT	CASSQGQGGQPQHF
TRBV19	TRBJ1-6	.	.	TGTGCCAGTAGTATGGGGAGGGGTTGGTATAATTCACCCCTCCACTTT	CASSMGRGWYNSPLHF
TRBV11-3	TRBJ2-2	once	TRBD1	TGTGCCAGCACGTGGCGACAGGGCGTCGGGGAGCTGTTTTTT	CASTWRQGVGELFF
TRBV7-9	TRBJ2-6	.	.	TGTGCCAGCAACCGACCCGGGGAACTCTCTGGGGCCAACGTCCTGACTTTC	CASNRPGELSGANVLTF
TRBV15	TRBJ2-3	.	TRBD2	TGTGCCACCAGCATTCCGGGACTAGGCTCAGATACGCAGTATTTT	CATSIPGLGSDTQYF
TRBV19	TRBJ2-1	.	.	TGTGCCAGTAGTATAGGGGCAGGGGCGGCGGATGAGCAGTTCTTC	CASSIGAGAADEQFF
TRBV5-1	TRBJ1-1	.	.	TGCGCCAGCAGACCCTGGGGGGGTGGGACTGAAGCTTTCTTT	CASRPWGGGTEAFF
TRBV5-1	TRBJ2-5	.	.	TGCGCCAGCAGCCCGGAGGGCAGTCTGGGGCAAGAGACCCAGTACTTC	CASSPEGSLGQETQYF
TRBV2	TRBJ2-5	.	TRBD1	TGTGCCAGCAGCAGGGACAGGGGAGTAGGGGAGACCCAGTACTTC	CASSRDRGVGETQYF
TRBV18	TRBJ2-6	.	.	TGTGCCAGCTCAGCAAGACAGGCACCCTCTGGGGCCAACGTCCTGACTTTC	CASSARQAPSGANVLTF
TRBV19	TRBJ1-1	few	.	TGTGCCAGTAGTCAAAATGTCGGCACTGAAGCTTTCTTT	CASSQNVGTEAFF
TRBV19	TRBJ1-5	.	TRBD1	TGTGCCAGTAGGGGGACAGGGATTCAGCCCCAGCATTTT	CASRGTGIQPQHF
TRBV7-8	TRBJ2-7	.	TRBD1	TGTGCCAGCAGCCACGCCGGGACAGCCTCCTACGAGCAGTACTTC	CASSHAGTASYEQYF
TRBV5-6	TRBJ1-6	.	.	TGTGCCAGCAGCTTGGCCCCGGGAGGGAATTCACCCCTCCACTTT	CASSLAPGGNSPLHF
TRBV5-1	TRBJ2-1	.	TRBD2	TGCGCCAGCAGCTCCGGTTTGATCAGGCGGGGGGCTACCTACAATGAGCAGTTCTTC	CASSSGLIRRGATYNEQFF
TRBV21-1	TRBJ2-7	.	.	TGTGCCAGCAGCAGGAAGATAGAGAACAGGACCCTCCCCTACGAGCAGTACTTC	CASSRKIENRTLPYEQYF
TRBV11-1	TRBJ2-5	.	.	TGTGCCAGCAGCTTTCACAGGGAGGAGACCCAGTACTTC	CASSFHREETQYF
TRBV28	TRBJ1-1	once	.	TGTGCCAGCAGCACAGAGATCGGTCAAGCTTTCTTT	CASSTEIGQAFF
TRBV15	TRBJ2-7	.	TRBD1	TGTGCCACCAGCAAGGGACAGGGGATTTACGAGCAGTACTTC	CATSKGQGIYEQYF
TRBV7-2	TRBJ2-7	.	.	TGTGCCAGCAGCTTATCGACAGATACCGAGCAGTACTTC	CASSLSTDTEQYF
TRBV14	TRBJ1-1	few	.	TGTGCCAGCAGCCCGGGAGGTTCAGGAATGAACACTGAAGCTTTCTTT	CASSPGGSGMNTEAFF
TRBV4-1	TRBJ2-6	.	.	TGCGCCAGCAGCCCAGGACACTCTGGGGCCAACGTCCTGACTTTC	CASSPGHSGANVLTF
TRBV6-5	TRBJ1-2	.	TRBD1	TGTGCCAGCAGTTACTCGATTGGACAGGGGTCGGCGGGCTACACCTTC	CASSYSIGQGSAGYTF
TRBV10-3	TRBJ2-2	.	TRBD1	TGTGCCATCAGACACGGACAGGGGGCCACCGGGGAGCTGTTTTTT	CAIRHGQGATGELFF
TRBV18	TRBJ1-5	.	.	TGTGCCAGCTCACCCGTTAGCAATCAGCCCCAGCATTTT	CASSPVSNQPQHF
TRBV30	TRBJ2-7	.	.	TGTGCCTGGAACCAGGGCCCCTACGAGCAGTACTTC	CAWNQGPYEQYF
TRBV5-1	TRBJ2-1	.	.	TGCGCCAGCAGCTTGGGAAGCGCATCCTACAATGAGCAGTTCTTC	CASSLGSASYNEQFF
TRBV7-9	TRBJ2-5	once	TRBD1	TGTGCCAGCAGCCCACGACAGGGAACGTACCAAGAGACCCAGTACTTC	CASSPRQGTYQETQYF
TRBV30	TRBJ2-3	.	.	TGTGCCTGGGGTCGGGGTACCACAGATACGCAGTATTTT	CAWGRGTTDTQYF
TRBV2	TRBJ2-6	many	.	TGTGCCAGCAGTGAGAGAAGCTCTGGGGCCAACGTCCTGACTTTC	CASSERSSGANVLTF
TRBV10-2	TRBJ2-5	.	.	TGCGCCAGCAGTGAAGGAGCGTGGGAGACCCAGTACTTC	CASSEGAWETQYF
TRBV4-1	TRBJ1-2	.	TRBD1	TGCGCCAGCAGCCAGAACAGGGGAGTCTATGGCTACACCTTC	CASSQNRGVYGYTF
TRBV28	TRBJ1-5	.	TRBD1	TGTGCCAGCAGTTTATGGGACAGGTTATATAGCAATCAGCCCCAGCATTTT	CASSLWDRLYSNQPQHF